This section outlines one T cell receptor beta chain sequence together with its context. Its antigen is not identified. TCRdb redid the calling of the 5' RACE reads with MiXCR, one entry per CDR3 protein. This sample has hundreds of thousands of distinct CDR3 sequences, with about 12% found just once. The data derive from a study of T cells after yellow fever vaccination. Study outcomes and limitations: Any FACS-sorted repertoire could hold abundant clonotypes that contaminate it from the bulk population. The booster saw the reappearance of most primary-vaccination clones (nearly 98% CD4, less than 90% CD8).

V shed 6 bases and J 6 bases; nucleotides not matched to a gene: 14. The CDR3 contains 14 residues. The germline gives CDR1 DFQATT, CDR2 SNEGSKA (reference sequence). The sample was PBMCs, taken on the day of the yellow fever booster vaccination. The TCR was taken from a man younger than 45 who received the YFV17D yellow fever vaccine. V usage is TRBV20-1 and J usage is TRBJ2-7; TRBD2 matches 7 bases. The chain's CDR3 is CSALGTSEPPEQYF. CDR3 in DNA: TGCAGTGCCTTAGGAACTAGCGAACCTCCCGAGCAGTACTTC.